This T cell receptor (beta chain) was captured in a study of blood T cell repertoires in COVID-19. In Seattle, patients joined the study during active infection and were tracked longitudinally. Clones were sequenced by immunoSEQ multiplex PCR, and TCRdb holds only the in-frame ones, with some missing. The sample includes 250,000 to 400,000 clones, roughly nine tenths of them seen just once. The source material was peripheral blood. This receptor was obtained from a woman aged 25 to 39 with COVID-19, enrolled during active disease.

CDR3 coding DNA: TGTGCCACCAGCAGAGATGTGGCAGAGACCCAGTACTTC. This sequence encodes CATSRDVAETQYF. The chain joins TRBV15 to TRBJ2-5; D is ambiguous. Germline CDR1 reads LNHNV; CDR2 reads YYDKDF (reference sequence). Trimming pared 0 bases from V and 4 bases from J, leaving 6 bases between. This CDR3 has 13 residues.